This T cell receptor (beta chain) was found in a study of blood T cell repertoires in COVID-19. Study background: Sites in the United States, Italy and Spain provided acute and convalescent COVID-19 samples. T cells, B-cell-depleted T cells, or PBMCs supplied cDNA or gDNA.

The CDR3 loop spans 15 amino acids. V was trimmed by 1 base and J by 5 bases, leaving 12 bases between them. Germline V gene data show CDR1 as SGHAT and CDR2 as FQDESV (reference sequence). The authors' processing: Researchers report that nucleated cell counts were estimated from reference gene primer amplification. The protocol was immunoSEQ multiplex PCR, while the TCRdb copy is restricted to in-frame clones and leaves out a portion. That table supplies the V and J calls and clone size; D and trimming were determined from the DNA. The sample holds 160,000 or so clones, roughly 84% seen once. The rearrangement uses TRBV11-1 and TRBJ2-1; D is undetermined. The material sequenced was peripheral blood. The TCR originated in a woman between 45 and 65 years old with acute or convalescent COVID-19. The CDR3 here is CASSLGFDTDNEQFF. For the CDR3, the DNA is TGTGCCAGCAGCTTAGGCTTCGACACCGACAATGAGCAGTTCTTC.